This TCR beta chain originates from a study of blood T cells in healthy people across ages. Broader study findings: The long-lived group displayed more naive CD4+ cells, plus higher diversity, than the aged donors did.

Points on this clonotype: No antigen is known for it.

Primed by a sample-barcoded 5' primer and a J-beta primer mix, a second PCR proceeded for 7 to 11 cycles. Each cDNA molecule was tagged by a template-switch adaptor with 12 random nucleotides. TCRdb redid the calling of the 5' RACE reads with MiXCR, one entry per CDR3 protein. This sample has around 800,000 distinct CDR3 sequences; 55% to 65% occur once, and the top ten carry 25% to 35%. Germline values: CDR1 MNHEY, CDR2 SVGAGI. The CDR3 covers 9 residues. Extraction yielded at least 5 micrograms of total RNA per sample. The sequence was obtained from a man aged 25-40 years in good health. The V call is TRBV6-5, the J call TRBJ1-2; no definite D call. Sequences were obtained from blood. In DNA form, the CDR3 reads TGTACCCCTTGCTGTGGCTACACCTTC. Residues: CTPCCGYTF.